This entry concerns a single T cell receptor (beta chain). This entry comes from a study of control samples from healthy donors and cancer patients. The germline gives CDR1 MNHEY, CDR2 SVGAGI. The length of the CDR3 is 13 residues. J was trimmed by 4 bases and V by 6 bases; bases with no gene match: 6. Profiled with immunoSEQ multiplex PCR; TCRdb holds only in-frame clones, not every one. The sample includes under 300,000 clones, about four fifths of them seen just once. The sample consisted of PBMCs. The chain couples TRBV6-5 to TRBJ2-7; 7 bases align to TRBD1. The clonotype was recovered from a woman aged 60-75 years with lung cancer. The CDR3: CASSRDRKYEQYF. The CDR3 nucleotides are TGTGCCAGCAGCCGGGACAGAAAGTACGAGCAGTACTTC.